This T cell receptor (beta chain) is drawn from a study of T cell responses to AZD1222 COVID-19 vaccine. The CDR3 is 13 amino acids. V shed 7 bases and J shed 0 bases, with 6 bases lying between them. Germline-derived CDR1 and CDR2 are KGHDR and SFDVKD. Some clones are missing from TCRdb's copy, which holds only in-frame ones; the method was immunoSEQ multiplex PCR. The sample lists about 140,000 clones, 90% to 95% occurring once. About this clone: Its antigen is not identified.

Study results and caveats: Rises in breadth and depth of Spike-specific TCRs came after two AZD1222 doses. Sampled repertoires all dated from after the peak T cell response. Donors were chiefly white British, with a greater number of females, and clonal diversity was perhaps underestimated. Reports indicate that nearly half of spike-specific TCRs are directed at unmutated variant regions.

The receptor was isolated from an adult who had recovered from COVID-19. This chain connects TRBV24-1 to TRBJ1-3; no firm D call. The sample was peripheral blood, taken after recovery from COVID-19. In DNA, the CDR3 is TGTGCCACCAGCGGCAGCTCTGGAAACACCATATATTTT. Encoded protein: CATSGSSGNTIYF.